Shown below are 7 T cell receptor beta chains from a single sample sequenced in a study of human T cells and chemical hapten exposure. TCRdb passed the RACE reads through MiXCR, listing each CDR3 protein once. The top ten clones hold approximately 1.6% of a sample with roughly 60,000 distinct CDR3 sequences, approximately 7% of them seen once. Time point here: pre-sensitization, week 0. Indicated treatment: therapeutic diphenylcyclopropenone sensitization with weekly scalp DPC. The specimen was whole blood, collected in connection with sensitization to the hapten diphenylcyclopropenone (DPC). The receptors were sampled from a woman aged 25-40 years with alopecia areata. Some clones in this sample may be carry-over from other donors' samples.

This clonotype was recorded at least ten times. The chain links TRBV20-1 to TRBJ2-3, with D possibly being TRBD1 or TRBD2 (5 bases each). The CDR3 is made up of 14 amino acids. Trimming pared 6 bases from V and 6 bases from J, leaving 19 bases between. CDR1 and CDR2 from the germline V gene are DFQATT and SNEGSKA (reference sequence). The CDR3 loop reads CSALAGTKADTQYF. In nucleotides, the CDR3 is TGCAGTGCCCTGGCCGGGACGAAGGCCGATACGCAGTATTTT.

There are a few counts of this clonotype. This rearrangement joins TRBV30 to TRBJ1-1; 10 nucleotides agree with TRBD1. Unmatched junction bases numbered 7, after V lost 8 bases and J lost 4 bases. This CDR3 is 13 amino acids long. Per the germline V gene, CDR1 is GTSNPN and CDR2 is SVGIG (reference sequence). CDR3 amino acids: CARGQGPFTEAFF. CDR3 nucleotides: TGTGCCAGGGGACAGGGGCCCTTCACTGAAGCTTTCTTT.

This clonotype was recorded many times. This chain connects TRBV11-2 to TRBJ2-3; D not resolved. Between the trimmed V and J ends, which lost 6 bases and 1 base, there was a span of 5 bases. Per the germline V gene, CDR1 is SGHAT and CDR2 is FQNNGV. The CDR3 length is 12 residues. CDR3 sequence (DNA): TGTGCCAGCAGTTTGGGCACAGATACGCAGTATTTT. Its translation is CASSLGTDTQYF.

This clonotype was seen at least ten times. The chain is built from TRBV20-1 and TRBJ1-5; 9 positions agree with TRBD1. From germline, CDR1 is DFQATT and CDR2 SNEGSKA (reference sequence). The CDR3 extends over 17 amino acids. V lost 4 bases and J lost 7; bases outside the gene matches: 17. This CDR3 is CSATNSGTGNRKQPQHF. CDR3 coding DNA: TGCAGTGCTACGAACTCCGGGACAGGGAATAGGAAACAGCCCCAGCATTTT.

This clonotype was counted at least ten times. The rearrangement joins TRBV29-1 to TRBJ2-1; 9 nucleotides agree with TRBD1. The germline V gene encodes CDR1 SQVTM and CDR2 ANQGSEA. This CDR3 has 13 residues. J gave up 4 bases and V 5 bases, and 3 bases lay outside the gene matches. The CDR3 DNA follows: TGCAGCGTTACCGGGACAGGGTACAATGAGCAGTTCTTC. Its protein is CSVTGTGYNEQFF.

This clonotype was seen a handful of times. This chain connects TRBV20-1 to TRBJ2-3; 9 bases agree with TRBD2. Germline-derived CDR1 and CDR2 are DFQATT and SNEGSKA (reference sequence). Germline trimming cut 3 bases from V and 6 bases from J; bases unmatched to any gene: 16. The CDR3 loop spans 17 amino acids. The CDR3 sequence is CSARVVGAGGPSDTQYF. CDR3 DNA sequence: TGCAGTGCTAGGGTTGTCGGGGCGGGGGGGCCATCCGATACGCAGTATTTT.

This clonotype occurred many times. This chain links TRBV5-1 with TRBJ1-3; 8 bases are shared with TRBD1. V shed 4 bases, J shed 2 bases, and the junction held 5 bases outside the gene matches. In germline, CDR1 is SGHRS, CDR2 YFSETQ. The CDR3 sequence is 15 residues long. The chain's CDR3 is CASSNQGAAGNTIYF. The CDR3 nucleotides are TGCGCCAGCAGCAATCAGGGGGCTGCTGGAAACACCATATATTTT.